This TCR beta chain was captured by sequencing in a study of blood T cell repertoires in COVID-19. Study background: The United States, Italy and Spain were the sources of the acute and convalescent COVID-19 samples.

The CDR3 spans 13 residues. V dropped 2 bases and J dropped 6; count of bases not matched to a gene: 5. Germline loops: CDR1 SGHDT, CDR2 YYEEEE. As handled by the study authors: Cell counts per sample came from amplifying reference gene primers. Sequencing was performed with immunoSEQ multiplex PCR; in TCRdb, only in-frame clones are kept and a portion is missing. Clone size and V and J calls were adopted from that table, with D and trimming inferred from the DNA. Of some 180,000 clones listed, approximately 91% are singletons. One Seattle source followed patients from active infection through their disease course.

Sequencing was performed on peripheral blood. This receptor was obtained from a middle-aged man with COVID-19, enrolled during active disease. The chain carries TRBV5-6 and TRBJ2-7; 7 nucleotides line up with TRBD1. CDR3 bases: TGTGCCAGCAGCTTTTCAGGGGGTCTCGAGCAGTACTTC. Its translation: CASSFSGGLEQYF.